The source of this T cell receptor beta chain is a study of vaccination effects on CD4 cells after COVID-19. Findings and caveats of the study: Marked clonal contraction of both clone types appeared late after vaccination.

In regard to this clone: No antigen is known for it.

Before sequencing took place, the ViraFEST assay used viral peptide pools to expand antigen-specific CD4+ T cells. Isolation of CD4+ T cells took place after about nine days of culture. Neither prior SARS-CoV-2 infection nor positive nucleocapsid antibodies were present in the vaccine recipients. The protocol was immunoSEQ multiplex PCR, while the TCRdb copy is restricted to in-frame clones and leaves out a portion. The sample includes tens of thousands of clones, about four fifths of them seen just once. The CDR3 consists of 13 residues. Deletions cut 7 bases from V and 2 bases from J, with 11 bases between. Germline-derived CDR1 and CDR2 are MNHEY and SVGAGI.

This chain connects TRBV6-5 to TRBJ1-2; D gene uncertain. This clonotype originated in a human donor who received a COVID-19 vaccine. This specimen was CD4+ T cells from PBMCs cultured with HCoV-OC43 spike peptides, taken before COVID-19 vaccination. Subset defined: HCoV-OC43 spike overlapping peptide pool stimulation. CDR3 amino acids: CASNSAENYGYTF. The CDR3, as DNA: TGTGCCAGCAACAGCGCGGAGAACTATGGCTACACCTTC.